This T cell receptor beta chain was sequenced for a study of radiotherapy plus CTLA-4 blockade in lung cancer. Findings of the study overall: Radiotherapy with ipilimumab was followed by blood expansion of tumor-derived clones.

Clones were sequenced by immunoSEQ multiplex PCR, and TCRdb holds only the in-frame ones, with some missing. Of roughly 45,000 clones listed, 50% to 70% are singletons. Patients had chemo-refractory metastatic non-small-cell lung cancer and received focal radiation plus CTLA-4 blockade that used ipilimumab. Worth noting for this clone: Its antigen is not identified.

V was clipped by 5 bases and J by 2 bases, with 10 bases between them. The CDR3 runs to 13 residues. Germline V gives CDR1 GTSNPN, CDR2 SVGIG (reference sequence). V gene TRBV30 combines with J gene TRBJ2-1; tentative D call: TRBD1 (5 bases). The input for sequencing was peripheral blood, taken from a patient treated with radiotherapy plus ipilimumab. This receptor was obtained from a human donor with non-small cell lung cancer who had a partial response to radiotherapy plus ipilimumab. This chain's CDR3 is CAWCLDTYNEQFF. The DNA of the CDR3 is TGTGCCTGGTGTCTGGACACCTACAATGAGCAGTTCTTC.